The rows below give T cell receptor beta chains drawn from one sample of a study of blood T cell repertoires in COVID-19. TCRdb's copy holds only in-frame clones and misses some; the assay was immunoSEQ multiplex PCR. The table includes some 120,000 clones, around 80% detected once. The specimen sequenced was peripheral blood. These receptors came from an elderly man with active or convalescent COVID-19. The CDR3 runs from the conserved cysteine through the conserved F or W. A D gene is named only where the DNA matches it firmly. Where a row states a size, it is once, few, many or the class of an expanded clone; other rows omit it.

j_gene	len	abundance	d_gene	v_gene	CDR3aa	CDR3nt
TRBJ2-7	15	-	-	TRBV11-1	CASSSRGHGEYEQYF	TGTGCCAGCAGCTCCCGAGGGCACGGGGAGTACGAGCAGTACTTC
TRBJ2-3	18	-	TRBD1	TRBV13	CASSIFSQQGAGTDTQYF	TGTGCCAGCAGCATATTTAGCCAACAGGGGGCGGGCACAGATACGCAGTATTTT
TRBJ2-7	13	-	-	TRBV27	CASSGDGGYEQYF	TGTGCCAGCAGTGGGGACGGGGGCTACGAGCAGTACTTC
TRBJ2-2	16	-	-	TRBV24-1	CATSDRRTANTGELFF	TGTGCCACCAGTGACCGTCGGACAGCGAACACCGGGGAGCTGTTTTTT
TRBJ2-1	15	once	TRBD1	TRBV18	CASSPGTGTYNEQFF	TGTGCCAGCTCACCTGGGACAGGGACCTACAATGAGCAGTTCTTC
TRBJ1-6	14	-	-	TRBV9	CASRERQDNSPLHF	TGTGCCAGCAGAGAAAGACAGGATAACTCACCCCTCCACTTT
TRBJ1-6	14	-	-	TRBV27	CASSFSGQNSPLHF	TGTGCCAGCAGTTTTTCCGGACAGAATTCACCCCTCCACTTT
TRBJ2-1	16	-	TRBD1	TRBV5-1	CASSLMTGGRDNEQFF	TGCGCCAGCAGCTTGATGACAGGGGGCAGGGACAATGAGCAGTTCTTC
TRBJ2-7	18	-	-	TRBV3-1/TRBV3-2	CASSQDFMVGQTAYEQYF	TGTGCCAGCAGCCAAGATTTCATGGTTGGACAGACTGCCTACGAGCAGTACTTC
TRBJ2-5	14	-	TRBD2	TRBV28	CASTHSGAGETQYF	TGTGCCAGCACCCATAGCGGGGCGGGTGAGACCCAGTACTTC
TRBJ1-6	16	-	-	TRBV5-1	CASRPEDSPPSSPLHF	TGCGCCAGCCGACCGGAGGACAGTCCCCCAAGTTCACCCCTCCACTTT
TRBJ1-3	13	-	TRBD1	TRBV5-1	CASRTGSGNTIYF	TGCGCCAGCAGGACAGGGTCTGGAAACACCATATATTTT